The rows below give T cell receptor beta chains drawn from one sample of a study of T cell repertoires in cytomegalovirus infection. Via MiXCR, TCRdb re-called the reads, giving one row per CDR3 protein. The data contain under 200,000 distinct CDR3 sequences, 8% to 10% of them singletons. The sample comprised PBMCs. These receptors originate from a human donor in good health (CMV status not recorded). Some clones in this sample may be carry-over from other donors' samples. Each CDR3 is given with its conserved first and last residue. D genes are given only for firm matches. The size of a clone is reported for some rows only, either as once, few or many, or as a class for expanded clones.

few,TRBD2,TRBV10-3,TRBJ2-7,CAIRGTSNDEQYF,TGTGCCATCAGGGGGACTAGCAACGACGAGCAGTACTTC
few,.,TRBV9,TRBJ2-2,CASSVVGGAGELFF,TGTGCCAGCAGCGTAGTCGGGGGAGCCGGGGAGCTGTTTTTT
many,TRBD1,TRBV11-2,TRBJ2-7,CASSPAGRGPYEQYF,TGTGCCAGCAGCCCGGCGGGCAGGGGGCCCTACGAGCAGTACTTC
many,.,TRBV10-2,TRBJ2-4,CASSDWQNIQYF,TGCGCCAGCTCGGACTGGCAAAACATTCAGTACTTC
many,.,TRBV7-9,TRBJ1-5,CASSQGDQPQHF,TGTGCCAGCAGCCAAGGCGATCAGCCCCAGCATTTT
many,.,TRBV6-5,TRBJ1-5,CASKSGSNQPQHF,TGTGCCAGCAAGTCGGGAAGCAATCAGCCCCAGCATTTT
many,TRBD1,TRBV15,TRBJ1-1,CATDRGDNTEAFF,TGTGCCACGGACAGGGGTGATAACACTGAAGCTTTCTTT
few,TRBD2,TRBV11-3,TRBJ2-2,CASSSGLAGGAGELFF,TGTGCCAGCAGCTCGGGACTAGCGGGGGGCGCCGGGGAGCTGTTTTTT
few,.,TRBV10-3,TRBJ1-2,CAISERLIDYGYTF,TGTGCCATCAGTGAAAGGCTAATAGACTATGGCTACACCTTC
many,TRBD1,TRBV7-9,TRBJ1-5,CASSPGTGGLGQPQHF,TGTGCCAGCAGCCCCGGGACAGGGGGCCTAGGGCAGCCCCAGCATTTT
.,.,TRBV27,TRBJ1-4,CASSPREGAGKLFF,TGTGCCAGCAGTCCTCGCGAGGGCGCAGGAAAACTGTTTTTT
few,.,TRBV2,TRBJ1-1,CASSEMRMNTEAFF,TGTGCCAGCAGTGAAATGAGGATGAACACTGAAGCTTTCTTT
many,.,TRBV7-8,TRBJ1-5,CASSLEGDSYQPQHF,TGTGCCAGCAGCTTAGAGGGTGACAGCTATCAGCCCCAGCATTTT
few,.,TRBV14,TRBJ2-7,CASSQGGSAVEQYF,TGTGCCAGCAGCCAAGGAGGGTCCGCGGTCGAGCAGTACTTC
.,TRBD2,TRBV28,TRBJ2-1,CASSLGGTSLYEQFF,TGTGCCAGCAGTTTAGGTGGGACTAGTCTCTATGAGCAGTTCTTC
.,.,TRBV28,TRBJ2-7,CASCVRNEQYF,TGTGCCAGTTGTGTGCGGAACGAGCAGTACTTC
few,TRBD1,TRBV19,TRBJ1-2,CASSAHSGTGNYGYTF,TGTGCCAGTAGTGCCCACTCCGGGACAGGGAACTATGGCTACACCTTC
many,.,TRBV6-2/TRBV6-3,TRBJ2-2,CASSPRPNTGELFF,TGTGCCAGCAGCCCCCGTCCGAACACCGGGGAGCTGTTTTTT
many,.,TRBV7-2,TRBJ1-3,CASSLDTYGNTIYF,TGTGCCAGCAGCCTAGACACGTACGGAAACACCATATATTTT
many,TRBD1,TRBV20-1,TRBJ2-5,CSGTGGVLETQYF,TGCAGTGGGACAGGGGGCGTGTTGGAGACCCAGTACTTC
many,.,TRBV7-9,TRBJ1-3,CASSIQAVTSGNTIYF,TGTGCCAGCAGCATACAGGCGGTAACCTCTGGAAACACCATATATTTT
many,TRBD1,TRBV11-2,TRBJ1-6,CASSQRTGYSPLHF,TGTGCCAGCAGCCAACGGACAGGGTATTCACCCCTCCACTTT
many,.,TRBV7-2,TRBJ1-2,CASSLYQTNGYTF,TGTGCCAGCAGCTTATATCAGACAAATGGCTACACCTTC
few,.,TRBV27,TRBJ2-1,CASSLSGPNGNEQFF,TGTGCCAGCAGTTTATCGGGTCCCAATGGGAATGAGCAGTTCTTC
.,.,TRBV18,TRBJ2-5,CASSPRDQGGETQYF,TGTGCCAGCTCACCTAGGGACCAAGGAGGGGAGACCCAGTACTTC
many,.,TRBV7-2,TRBJ1-5,CASSNAAGVSNQPQHF,TGTGCCAGCAGTAACGCCGCGGGGGTTAGCAATCAGCCCCAGCATTTT
.,TRBD2,TRBV7-2,TRBJ2-3,CASTGLAGTDTQYF,TGTGCCAGCACCGGACTAGCGGGGACAGATACGCAGTATTTT
many,.,TRBV7-2,TRBJ1-5,CASSPRTDQPQHF,TGTGCCAGCAGCCCTAGGACGGATCAGCCCCAGCATTTT
many,TRBD2,TRBV9,TRBJ2-3,CASSMSGINTDTQYF,TGTGCCAGCAGCATGAGCGGGATCAACACAGATACGCAGTATTTT
many,TRBD2,TRBV12-3/TRBV12-4,TRBJ2-3,CASNPTSGRVPDTQYF,TGTGCCAGCAACCCCACTAGCGGGAGGGTCCCAGATACGCAGTATTTT
many,TRBD2,TRBV11-2,TRBJ2-7,CASSNSGGKKSYEQYF,TGTGCCAGCAGCAATAGCGGGGGAAAAAAATCCTACGAGCAGTACTTC
.,.,TRBV28,TRBJ1-3,CASSTATNTIYF,TGTGCCAGCAGCACCGCGACAAACACCATATATTTT
few,.,TRBV29-1,TRBJ2-5,CSVVLAYQETQYF,TGCAGCGTTGTTTTGGCGTACCAAGAGACCCAGTACTTC
many,.,TRBV12-3/TRBV12-4,TRBJ2-7,CASSLRVFEQYF,TGTGCCAGCAGTTTAAGAGTTTTCGAGCAGTACTTC
.,.,TRBV9,TRBJ2-3,CAPTDDDTDTQYF,TGTGCCCCGACCGACGATGACACAGATACGCAGTATTTT
many,.,TRBV12-5,TRBJ2-3,CASGLDLRFDTQYF,TGTGCTAGTGGTTTGGATCTTAGATTTGATACGCAGTATTTT
many,.,TRBV28,TRBJ2-1,CASSSRSFDTKSYNEQFF,TGTGCCAGCAGTTCCAGATCTTTTGACACCAAGTCCTACAATGAGCAGTTCTTC
few,.,TRBV5-1,TRBJ2-2,CASSPSSRAIGGELFF,TGCGCCAGCAGCCCCTCGAGCAGGGCGATCGGCGGGGAGCTGTTTTTT
.,TRBD1,TRBV20-1,TRBJ1-2,CSARSWDRVYGYTF,TGCAGTGCCCGATCTTGGGACAGAGTCTATGGCTACACCTTC
few,.,TRBV29-1,TRBJ2-5,CSADWGSETQYF,TGCAGCGCGGACTGGGGAAGTGAGACCCAGTACTTC
many,TRBD2,TRBV24-1,TRBJ2-3,CATSDPSFGTSGSTTDTQYF,TGTGCCACCAGTGATCCCTCCTTCGGGACTAGCGGGAGTACCACAGATACGCAGTATTTT
.,.,TRBV7-8,TRBJ1-5,CVSSLERVGSNQPQHF,TGTGTCAGCAGCTTAGAGCGGGTAGGAAGCAATCAGCCCCAGCATTTT
many,.,TRBV7-3,TRBJ2-7,CASSPVAGENYEQYF,TGTGCCAGCAGCCCCGTGGCAGGGGAGAACTACGAGCAGTACTTC
.,.,TRBV2,TRBJ2-5,CASRLGGGSWETQYF,TGTGCCAGCAGATTAGGAGGGGGTTCGTGGGAGACCCAGTACTTC
many,.,TRBV14,TRBJ1-1,CASSQNRGGTEAFF,TGTGCCAGCAGCCAAAATCGAGGGGGGACTGAAGCTTTCTTT